This is a list of T cell receptor beta chains from one sample in a study of T cell responses to AZD1222 COVID-19 vaccine. Profiling relied on immunoSEQ multiplex PCR, and the TCRdb table lists in-frame clones only, not all of them. The data show approximately 150,000 clones, approximately 89% seen once. This specimen was peripheral blood, taken on day 0 of MenACWY control vaccination. These receptors all come from an adult in good health. CDR3s include the opening cysteine and the closing phenylalanine or tryptophan. The D gene is left open where the match is weak. Clone size is stated in some rows and not others, as once, few, many or a class when expanded.

V gene	D gene	J gene	clone size	CDR3 protein	CDR3 DNA
TRBV11-3	TRBD1	TRBJ2-3	-	CASSLMGQGSDTQYF	TGTGCCAGCAGCTTAATGGGACAGGGATCAGATACGCAGTATTTT
TRBV6-5	TRBD1	TRBJ1-5	-	CASSPGQGRTHF	TGTGCCAGCAGCCCCGGACAGGGGAGGACGCATTTT
TRBV28	TRBD1	TRBJ1-5	-	CASSPRDRDNQPQHF	TGTGCCAGCAGTCCCAGGGACAGGGACAATCAGCCCCAGCATTTT
TRBV5-5	TRBD2	TRBJ2-1	-	CASSTSGSSYNEQFF	TGTGCCAGCAGCACTAGCGGGAGCTCCTACAATGAGCAGTTCTTC
TRBV7-2	TRBD1	TRBJ2-3	-	CASSLAGQGLDTQYF	TGTGCCAGCAGCTTAGCGGGACAGGGATTAGATACGCAGTATTTT
TRBV28	-	TRBJ1-1	-	CASSLSHTEAFF	TGTGCCAGCAGTTTATCGCACACTGAAGCTTTCTTT
TRBV4-2	-	TRBJ2-7	-	CASSQDTPDRPYEQYF	TGTGCCAGCAGCCAAGATACCCCAGACCGCCCTTACGAGCAGTACTTC
TRBV27	TRBD2	TRBJ2-1	-	CASSSYRTSGYNEQFF	TGTGCCAGCAGCTCGTACCGGACTAGCGGGTACAATGAGCAGTTCTTC
TRBV6-2/TRBV6-3	-	TRBJ2-7	-	CASSYGYSEQYF	TGTGCCAGCAGTTACGGGTACTCCGAGCAGTACTTC
TRBV7-3	-	TRBJ1-1	-	CASSLTPGTEAFF	TGTGCCAGCAGCTTAACGCCGGGCACTGAAGCTTTCTTT
TRBV19	-	TRBJ1-1	-	CASSIVQLGRNEAFF	TGTGCCAGTAGTATAGTCCAGCTAGGTAGAAATGAAGCTTTCTTT
TRBV6-5	-	TRBJ1-1	once	CASRGTDRGTEAFF	TGTGCCAGCAGGGGGACGGACCGGGGCACTGAAGCTTTCTTT
TRBV28	TRBD2	TRBJ2-7	-	CASTTRDYRYEQYF	TGTGCCAGCACTACCCGGGACTATCGGTACGAGCAGTACTTC
TRBV7-2	-	TRBJ1-1	-	CASSRTVLNTEAFF	TGTGCCAGCAGCAGGACGGTGTTGAACACTGAAGCTTTCTTT
TRBV12-5	-	TRBJ1-1	-	CASGSVEGSTEAFF	TGTGCTAGTGGTTCCGTGGAGGGTTCCACTGAAGCTTTCTTT
TRBV6-6	-	TRBJ2-7	-	CASTDKVYEQYF	TGTGCCAGCACGGACAAGGTCTACGAGCAGTACTTC
TRBV28	-	TRBJ1-2	-	CASSLLGGGYGYTF	TGTGCCAGCAGTTTACTTGGGGGCGGCTATGGCTACACCTTC
TRBV7-8	TRBD1	TRBJ1-2	-	CASSLGTGGYGYTF	TGTGCCAGCAGCTTAGGGACAGGGGGCTATGGCTACACCTTC
TRBV11-2	TRBD1	TRBJ2-7	-	CASRTTGQQYEQYF	TGTGCCAGCCGAACAACGGGACAGCAATACGAGCAGTACTTC
TRBV28	-	TRBJ1-3	-	CASSPNWGSGNTIYF	TGTGCCAGCAGCCCAAACTGGGGCTCTGGAAACACCATATATTTT
TRBV11-3	-	TRBJ2-3	-	CASSRGRGPTDTQYF	TGTGCCAGCAGCCGGGGACGGGGGCCCACAGATACGCAGTATTTT
TRBV5-1	-	TRBJ1-1	-	CASSFRDGTEAFF	TGCGCCAGCAGCTTCCGCGACGGCACTGAAGCTTTCTTT
TRBV7-8	-	TRBJ1-3	-	CASSPDLWVGGNTIYF	TGTGCCAGCAGCCCAGATCTTTGGGTGGGCGGAAACACCATATATTTT
TRBV18	-	TRBJ2-2	-	CASSQRFGQGSGELFF	TGTGCCAGCTCACAACGATTTGGGCAGGGGTCCGGGGAGCTGTTTTTT
TRBV6-5	TRBD1	TRBJ1-4	-	CASSYTPGQDKAKLFF	TGTGCCAGCAGTTACACCCCGGGACAGGATAAGGCAAAACTGTTTTTT
TRBV27	TRBD1	TRBJ2-1	-	CASSLRYGTGLYNEQFF	TGTGCCAGCAGTTTAAGATATGGGACAGGGCTCTACAATGAGCAGTTCTTC
TRBV6-5	-	TRBJ2-7	-	CASSYSAPTYEQYF	TGTGCCAGCAGTTACTCGGCTCCTACCTACGAGCAGTACTTC
TRBV4-3	-	TRBJ2-5	-	CASSPTVFQETQYF	TGCGCCAGCAGCCCGACGGTATTCCAAGAGACCCAGTACTTC
TRBV10-3	TRBD1	TRBJ2-7	once	CAISDPGQTTYEQYF	TGTGCCATCAGTGACCCGGGACAGACAACCTACGAGCAGTACTTC
TRBV27	-	TRBJ2-1	-	CASRTGSTEQFF	TGTGCCAGCAGAACCGGAAGCACTGAGCAGTTCTTC
TRBV10-3	-	TRBJ2-5	-	CAIGQDRYQETQYF	TGTGCCATCGGACAAGACAGGTACCAAGAGACCCAGTACTTC
TRBV19	-	TRBJ1-1	-	CASSIDRDRAQAFF	TGTGCCAGTAGTATAGACCGGGACCGTGCCCAGGCTTTCTTT
TRBV27	TRBD1	TRBJ1-3	-	CASSVTGAGNTIYF	TGTGCCAGCAGTGTGACAGGGGCCGGAAACACCATATATTTT
TRBV5-1	TRBD1	TRBJ2-2	-	CASSYRDRAGTGELFF	TGCGCCAGCAGCTACAGAGACAGGGCCGGCACCGGGGAGCTGTTTTTT
TRBV7-2	-	TRBJ2-7	few	CASSSQGLGQYF	TGTGCCAGCAGCTCCCAGGGGCTAGGGCAGTACTTC
TRBV7-8	-	TRBJ1-2	-	CASSLNRQGGYTF	TGTGCCAGCAGCTTAAATAGGCAGGGTGGCTACACCTTC
TRBV24-1	-	TRBJ2-5	-	CATSVSQGSGETQYF	TGTGCCACCAGTGTCTCACAGGGTTCGGGGGAGACCCAGTACTTC
TRBV4-3	-	TRBJ1-6	-	CASSLQRQGWSPLHF	TGCGCCAGCAGCCTTCAGAGGCAGGGATGGTCACCCCTCCACTTT
TRBV5-1	-	TRBJ1-1	-	CASSLKIQTVAFF	TGCGCCAGCAGCTTGAAAATACAGACCGTGGCTTTCTTT
TRBV10-3	TRBD2	TRBJ2-6	-	CAISESNGGRAIGANVLTF	TGTGCCATCAGTGAGTCGAACGGCGGGAGGGCTATTGGGGCCAACGTCCTGACTTTC
TRBV15	TRBD2	TRBJ2-7	few	CATSRDKGGEQYF	TGTGCCACCAGCAGAGATAAGGGAGGGGAGCAGTACTTC
TRBV19	-	TRBJ2-3	-	CASSGKRTHSTDTQYF	TGTGCCAGTAGTGGTAAGCGGACCCATAGCACAGATACGCAGTATTTT
TRBV5-1	-	TRBJ2-5	-	CASSLVVEETQYF	TGCGCCAGCAGCTTGGTAGTGGAAGAGACCCAGTACTTC
TRBV5-1	-	TRBJ1-1	-	CASSRTADEAFF	TGCGCCAGCAGTCGGACAGCCGATGAAGCTTTCTTT
TRBV2	-	TRBJ1-6	-	CASRMGNSPLHF	TGTGCCAGCAGGATGGGAAATTCACCCCTCCACTTT
TRBV11-3	-	TRBJ2-7	-	CASSSRDLSYEQYF	TGTGCCAGCAGCTCCAGGGACCTCTCCTACGAGCAGTACTTC
TRBV30	-	TRBJ2-1	-	CAWRLADEQFF	TGTGCCTGGAGATTGGCGGATGAGCAGTTCTTC
TRBV6-1	TRBD2	TRBJ2-1	-	CASSEGRGRKLSSANNEQFF	TGTGCCAGCAGTGAAGGGCGGGGGAGGAAACTTTCTTCAGCTAACAATGAGCAGTTCTTC
TRBV12-5	-	TRBJ2-7	-	CASGLGETYEQYF	TGTGCTAGTGGTTTAGGGGAGACCTACGAGCAGTACTTC
TRBV15	-	TRBJ2-2	-	CATSRDLTGELFF	TGTGCCACCAGCAGAGATCTGACCGGGGAGCTGTTTTTT
TRBV3-1/TRBV3-2	-	TRBJ1-1	-	CASSLAELRDTEAFF	TGTGCCAGCAGCCTCGCGGAACTCAGGGACACTGAAGCTTTCTTT
TRBV6-6	-	TRBJ1-5	-	CASSYLGEDQPQHF	TGTGCCAGCAGTTACTTAGGGGAAGATCAGCCCCAGCATTTT
TRBV10-3	-	TRBJ2-3	-	CAINAAGVPDTQYF	TGTGCCATCAATGCGGCAGGGGTGCCAGATACGCAGTATTTT
TRBV3-1/TRBV3-2	TRBD2	TRBJ2-5	-	CASSGLAGVGGETQYF	TGTGCCAGCAGCGGACTAGCGGGGGTAGGGGGCGAGACCCAGTACTTC
TRBV30	-	TRBJ2-7	-	CAWSAGVDYEQYF	TGTGCCTGGAGTGCAGGTGTAGACTACGAGCAGTACTTC